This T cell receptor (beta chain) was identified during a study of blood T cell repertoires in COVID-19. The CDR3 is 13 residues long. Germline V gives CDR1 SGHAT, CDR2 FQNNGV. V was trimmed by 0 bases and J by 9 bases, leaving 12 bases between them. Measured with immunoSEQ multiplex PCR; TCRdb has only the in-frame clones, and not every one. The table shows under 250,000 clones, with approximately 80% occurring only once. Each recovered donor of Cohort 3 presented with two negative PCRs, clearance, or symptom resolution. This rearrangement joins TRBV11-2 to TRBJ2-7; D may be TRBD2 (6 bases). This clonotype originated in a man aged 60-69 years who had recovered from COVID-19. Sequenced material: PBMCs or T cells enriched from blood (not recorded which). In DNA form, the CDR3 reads TGTGCCAGCAGCTTAGAAGGAGGGTCGGGGCAGTACTTC. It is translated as CASSLEGGSGQYF.